The clone carrying this TCR beta chain appeared a few times. What it binds is not known. TCRdb fed the 5' RACE reads into MiXCR, producing one record per CDR3 protein. The data hold some 1,700,000 distinct CDR3 sequences, with under 35% observed a single time. These data are taken from a study of identical twins. Study results and caveats: These conclusions were based on statistical analysis (cross-sectional, not following the same donors).

The germline CDR1 and CDR2 sequences are MNHEY and SVGAGI. Trimming stripped 7 bases from V and 2 bases from J, with 14 bases between. The length of the CDR3 is 14 residues. The clonotype comes from a newborn girl in good health. Sequenced material: cord blood. This chain connects TRBV6-5 to TRBJ1-2, with D maybe TRBD1 (6 bases). This CDR3 is CASKPGTLNYGYTF. CDR3 bases: TGTGCCAGCAAACCCGGGACACTCAACTATGGCTACACCTTC.